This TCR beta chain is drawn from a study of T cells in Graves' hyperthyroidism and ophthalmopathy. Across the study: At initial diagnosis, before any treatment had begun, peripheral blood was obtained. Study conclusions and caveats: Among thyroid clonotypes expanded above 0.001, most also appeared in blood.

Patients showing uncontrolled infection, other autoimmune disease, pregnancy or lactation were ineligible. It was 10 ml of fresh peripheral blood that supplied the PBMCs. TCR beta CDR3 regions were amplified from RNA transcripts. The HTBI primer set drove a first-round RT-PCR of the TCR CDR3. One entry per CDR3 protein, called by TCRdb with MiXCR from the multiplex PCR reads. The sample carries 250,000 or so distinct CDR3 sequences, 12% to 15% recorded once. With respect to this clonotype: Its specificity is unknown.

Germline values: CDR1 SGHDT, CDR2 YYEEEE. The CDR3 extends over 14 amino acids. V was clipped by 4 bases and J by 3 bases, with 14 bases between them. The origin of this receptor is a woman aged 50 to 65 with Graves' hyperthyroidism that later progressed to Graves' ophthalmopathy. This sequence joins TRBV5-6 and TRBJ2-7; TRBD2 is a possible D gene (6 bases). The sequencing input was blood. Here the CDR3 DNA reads TGTGCCAGCAGCACCGGGACTTCCTTCTACGAGCAGTACTTC. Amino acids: CASSTGTSFYEQYF. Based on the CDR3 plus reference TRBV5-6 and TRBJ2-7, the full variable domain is DAGVTQSPTHLIKTRGQQVTLRCSPKSGHDTVSWYQQALGQGPQFIFQYYEEEERQRGNFPDRFSGHQFPNYSSELNVNALLLGDSALYLCASSTGTSFYEQYFGPGTRLTVT.